The text below deals with one TCR beta chain. The target antigen is unknown. The data belong to a study of OX40 agonist ivuxolimab in advanced cancers. Study summary: Patients assigned to dose escalation were diagnosed with hepatocellular carcinoma, melanoma, renal cell or head and neck cancer.

Generated by immunoSEQ multiplex PCR, the TCRdb table keeps only in-frame clones and is missing some. The sample lists tens of thousands of clones; 65% to 85% were seen once. Losses at the gene ends were 5 bases for V and 6 bases for J; bases not matched to a gene: 5. The CDR3 consists of 13 residues. Germline CDR1 KGHSH, CDR2 LQKENI. Findings of the study overall: Among T cells, CD8+ cells averaged more expanded clones than CD4+ cells. Both blood CD4+ and CD8+ T cells showed clonal growth by week 6 at 0.1 to 3.0 mg/kg.

Autoimmune disease history or systemic immunosuppression barred patients. This specimen consisted of CD4+ or CD8+ T cells sorted from blood, obtained in a trial of the OX40 agonist ivuxolimab. This TCR was sampled from an adult with an advanced solid tumor such as melanoma, head and neck, liver or kidney cancer. The rearrangement joins TRBV18 to TRBJ1-1, with 8 bases that match TRBD1. This chain's CDR3 is CASSDRGGAEAFF. DNA for the CDR3: TGTGCCAGCTCAGACAGGGGAGGGGCTGAAGCTTTCTTT.